Reported below is one T cell receptor (beta chain). This CDR3 is also generated by other DNA sequences in the sample. Trimming removed 4 bases from V and 2 bases from J; junction bases left unmatched: 4. From germline, CDR1 is MNHEY and CDR2 SMNVEV (reference sequence). The CDR3 loop spans 14 amino acids. The data were taken from a study of shared T cell receptors in the human thymus. The repertoire was sequenced with immunoSEQ multiplex PCR; TCRdb's copy has only in-frame clones and lacks some. The profile shows roughly 500,000 clones, around three quarters of them singletons. A further study also used this sample, focusing on human thymus T cells.

The sample was thymocytes. The chain links TRBV27 to TRBJ2-7, with 8 bases matching TRBD1. The receptor was isolated from a boy younger than two with a congenital heart defect. CDR3 loop: CASSSGQGAYEQYF. In nucleotides, the CDR3 is TGTGCCAGCAGTTCCGGACAGGGCGCCTACGAGCAGTACTTC.